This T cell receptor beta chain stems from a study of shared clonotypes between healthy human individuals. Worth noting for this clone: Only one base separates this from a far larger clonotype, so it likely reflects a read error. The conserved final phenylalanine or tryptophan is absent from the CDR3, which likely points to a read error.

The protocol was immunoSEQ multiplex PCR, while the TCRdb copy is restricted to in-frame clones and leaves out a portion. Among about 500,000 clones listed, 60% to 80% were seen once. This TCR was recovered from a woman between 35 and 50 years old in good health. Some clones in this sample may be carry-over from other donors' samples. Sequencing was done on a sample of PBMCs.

In DNA, the CDR3 is TGTGCCAGCAGCTGGAGACCAAGCTCCTACGAGCAGTACCTC. This sequence encodes CASSWRPSSYEQYL. The J gene is TRBJ2-7, the V gene TRBV5-4, with D unclear. Trimming took off 3 bases at V and 0 bases at J, with 10 bases between the two ends. The CDR3 extends over 14 amino acids. Germline V CDR1 and CDR2: SGHNT, YYREEE (reference sequence).